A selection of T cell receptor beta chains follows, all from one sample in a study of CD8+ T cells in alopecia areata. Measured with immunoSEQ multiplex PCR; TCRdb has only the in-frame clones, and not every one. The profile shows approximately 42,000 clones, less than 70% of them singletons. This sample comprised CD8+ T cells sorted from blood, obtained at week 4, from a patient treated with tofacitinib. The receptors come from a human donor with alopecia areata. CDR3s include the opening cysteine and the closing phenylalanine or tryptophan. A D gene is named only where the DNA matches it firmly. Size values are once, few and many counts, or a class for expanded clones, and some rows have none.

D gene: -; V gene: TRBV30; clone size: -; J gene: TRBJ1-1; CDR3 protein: CAWSIHMNTEAFF; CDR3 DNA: TGTGCCTGGAGTATCCATATGAACACTGAAGCTTTCTTT
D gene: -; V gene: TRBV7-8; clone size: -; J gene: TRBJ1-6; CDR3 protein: CASSNKSGSYNSPLHF; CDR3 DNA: TGTGCCAGCAGTAATAAGTCCGGATCTTATAATTCACCCCTCCACTTT
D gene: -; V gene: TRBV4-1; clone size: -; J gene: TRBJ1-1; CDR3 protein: CASSQDPDMNTEAFF; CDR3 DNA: TGCGCCAGCAGCCAAGACCCAGACATGAACACTGAAGCTTTCTTT
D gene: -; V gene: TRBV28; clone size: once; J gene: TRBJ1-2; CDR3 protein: CASTPFGDNYGYTF; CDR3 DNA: TGTGCCAGCACTCCCTTCGGGGACAACTATGGCTACACCTTC
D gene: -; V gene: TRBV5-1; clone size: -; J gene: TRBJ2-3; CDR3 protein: CASSSGTTDTQYF; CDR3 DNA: TGCGCCAGCAGCTCGGGGACCACAGATACGCAGTATTTT
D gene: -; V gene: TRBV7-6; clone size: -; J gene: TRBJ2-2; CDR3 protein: CASSPYGRINTGELFF; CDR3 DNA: TGTGCCAGCAGCCCCTACGGGAGAATTAACACCGGGGAGCTGTTTTTT
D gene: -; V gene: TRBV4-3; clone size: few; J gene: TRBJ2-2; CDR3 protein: CASSQNGELFF; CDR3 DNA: TGCGCCAGCAGCCAAAACGGGGAGCTGTTTTTT
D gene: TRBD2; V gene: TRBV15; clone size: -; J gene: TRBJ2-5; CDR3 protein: CATSTSGGETQYF; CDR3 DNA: TGTGCCACCAGCACTAGCGGGGGGGAGACCCAGTACTTC
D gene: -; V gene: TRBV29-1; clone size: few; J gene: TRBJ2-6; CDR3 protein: CSVLSRDTISGANVLTF; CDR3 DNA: TGCAGCGTTCTATCCCGGGACACAATCTCTGGGGCCAACGTCCTGACTTTC
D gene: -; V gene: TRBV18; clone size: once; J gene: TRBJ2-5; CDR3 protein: CASSPPTTEQETQYF; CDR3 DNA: TGTGCCAGCTCACCACCGACAACTGAGCAAGAGACCCAGTACTTC
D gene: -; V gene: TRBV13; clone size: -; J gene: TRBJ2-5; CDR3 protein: CASSPQSRGAKETQYF; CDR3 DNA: TGTGCCAGCAGTCCTCAAAGTCGGGGGGCAAAAGAGACCCAGTACTTC
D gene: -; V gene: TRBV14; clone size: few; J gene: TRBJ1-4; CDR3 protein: CASSQEPRRELFF; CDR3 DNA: TGTGCCAGCAGCCAAGAGCCGCGGCGAGAGCTGTTTTTT
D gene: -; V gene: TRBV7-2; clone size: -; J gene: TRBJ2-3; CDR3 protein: CASSLFQGKDTQYF; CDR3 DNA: TGTGCCAGCAGCTTATTCCAGGGAAAAGATACGCAGTATTTT
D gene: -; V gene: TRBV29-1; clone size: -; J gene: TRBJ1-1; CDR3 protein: CSVEGPRGKAFF; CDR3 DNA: TGCAGCGTTGAAGGTCCCCGCGGGAAAGCTTTCTTT
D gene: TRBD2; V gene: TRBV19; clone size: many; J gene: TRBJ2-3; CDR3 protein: CASSQSTSGGPMDTQYF; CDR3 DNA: TGTGCCAGTAGTCAATCGACTAGCGGGGGGCCAATGGATACGCAGTATTTT
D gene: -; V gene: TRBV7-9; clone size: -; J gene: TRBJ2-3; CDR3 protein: CASSSSPRKQRDTDTQYF; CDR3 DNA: TGTGCCAGCAGCTCGTCGCCCCGAAAACAGAGAGACACAGATACGCAGTATTTT
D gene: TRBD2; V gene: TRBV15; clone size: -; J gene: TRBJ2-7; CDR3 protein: CATSETSGSSYEQYF; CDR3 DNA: TGTGCCACCAGCGAGACTAGCGGGAGCTCCTACGAGCAGTACTTC
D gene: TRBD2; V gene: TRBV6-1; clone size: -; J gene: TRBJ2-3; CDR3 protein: CATSGTSGTDTQYF; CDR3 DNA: TGTGCCACCTCCGGGACTAGCGGCACAGATACGCAGTATTTT
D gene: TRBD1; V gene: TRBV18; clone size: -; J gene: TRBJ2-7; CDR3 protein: CASSPGTGGFYEQYF; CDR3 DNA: TGTGCCAGCTCACCTGGGACAGGGGGCTTTTACGAGCAGTACTTC
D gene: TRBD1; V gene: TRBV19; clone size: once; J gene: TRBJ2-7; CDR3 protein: CASSLGTGTYEQYF; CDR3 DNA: TGTGCCAGTAGTTTGGGGACAGGTACCTACGAGCAGTACTTC
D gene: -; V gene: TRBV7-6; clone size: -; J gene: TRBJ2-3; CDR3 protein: CASSLGEGTQYF; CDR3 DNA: TGTGCCAGCAGCTTGGGGGAAGGGACGCAGTATTTT
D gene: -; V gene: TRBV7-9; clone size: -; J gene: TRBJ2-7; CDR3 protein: CASSSDAHEQYF; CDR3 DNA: TGTGCCAGCAGCTCCGATGCCCACGAGCAGTACTTC
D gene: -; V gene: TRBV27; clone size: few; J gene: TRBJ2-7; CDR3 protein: CASRQQLLSYEQYF; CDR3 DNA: TGTGCCAGCAGACAACAGCTACTCTCCTACGAGCAGTACTTC
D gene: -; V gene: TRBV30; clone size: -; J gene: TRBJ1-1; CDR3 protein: CAWTADFNPNTEAFF; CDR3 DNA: TGTGCCTGGACCGCCGACTTCAACCCGAACACTGAAGCTTTCTTT
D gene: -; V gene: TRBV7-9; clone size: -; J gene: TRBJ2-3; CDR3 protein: CASSSGPSTDTQYF; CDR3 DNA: TGTGCCAGCAGCTCGGGACCGAGCACAGATACGCAGTATTTT
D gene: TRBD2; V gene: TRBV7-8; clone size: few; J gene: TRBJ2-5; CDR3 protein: CASSRTRLAVQETQYF; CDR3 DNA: TGTGCCAGCAGCCGGACGAGACTAGCGGTCCAAGAGACCCAGTACTTC
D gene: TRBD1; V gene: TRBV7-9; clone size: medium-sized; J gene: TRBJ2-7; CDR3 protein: CASSLGQGGYEQYF; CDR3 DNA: TGTGCCAGCAGCCTCGGACAGGGGGGTTACGAGCAGTACTTC